This T cell receptor beta chain was recorded in a study of Graves' ophthalmopathy and Graves' hyperthyroidism. Background on the study: The study drew peripheral blood at initial diagnosis, before any treatment.

Trimming pared 0 bases from V and 4 bases from J, leaving 8 bases between. CDR3 length: 14 amino acids. Germline V CDR1 and CDR2: SGHRS, YFSETQ. Out of around 10 ml of fresh peripheral blood, PBMCs were obtained. This clonotype was observed at least ten times. Its antigen is undetermined. Whole-study results and caveats: Blood also harbored most expanded thyroid clonotypes above 0.001 frequency. The model predicted ophthalmopathy progression with 60% to 71% sensitivity and around 74% specificity.

RNA transcripts were the template, and TCR beta CDR3 regions were amplified from them. The authors performed first-round RT-PCR with HTBI primers and then a second-round multiplex PCR. TCRdb recomputed calls from the multiplex PCR reads with MiXCR, one row per CDR3 protein. The table lists about 400,000 distinct CDR3 sequences, about 17% of them singletons. The V and J genes are TRBV5-1 and TRBJ1-5; no clear D gene. Sequencing used peripheral blood. This TCR was recovered from a woman aged 18-29 years with Graves' ophthalmopathy. CDR3 amino acids: CASSLGPANQPQHF. The CDR3 DNA sequence: TGCGCCAGCAGCTTGGGCCCGGCAAATCAGCCCCAGCATTTT. Filled out from reference TRBV5-1 and TRBJ1-5, the complete variable domain reads KAGVTQTPRYLIKTRGQQVTLSCSPISGHRSVSWYQQTPGQGLQFLFEYFSETQRNKGNFPGRFSGRQFSNSRSEMNVSTLELGDSALYLCASSLGPANQPQHFGDGTRLSIL.